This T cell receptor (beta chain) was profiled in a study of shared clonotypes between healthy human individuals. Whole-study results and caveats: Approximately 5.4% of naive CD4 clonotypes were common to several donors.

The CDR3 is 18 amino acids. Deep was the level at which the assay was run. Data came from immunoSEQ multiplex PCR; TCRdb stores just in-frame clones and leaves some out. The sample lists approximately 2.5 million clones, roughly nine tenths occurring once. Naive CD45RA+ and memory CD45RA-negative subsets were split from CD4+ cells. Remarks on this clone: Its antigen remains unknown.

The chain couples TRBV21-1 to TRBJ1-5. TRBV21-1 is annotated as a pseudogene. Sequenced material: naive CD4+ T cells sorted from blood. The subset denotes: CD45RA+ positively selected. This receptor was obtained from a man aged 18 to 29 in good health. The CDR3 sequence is CASSKAKGIVVSNQPQHF. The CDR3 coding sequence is TGTGCCAGCAGCAAAGCGAAAGGGATTGTAGTCAGCAATCAGCCCCAGCATTTT.